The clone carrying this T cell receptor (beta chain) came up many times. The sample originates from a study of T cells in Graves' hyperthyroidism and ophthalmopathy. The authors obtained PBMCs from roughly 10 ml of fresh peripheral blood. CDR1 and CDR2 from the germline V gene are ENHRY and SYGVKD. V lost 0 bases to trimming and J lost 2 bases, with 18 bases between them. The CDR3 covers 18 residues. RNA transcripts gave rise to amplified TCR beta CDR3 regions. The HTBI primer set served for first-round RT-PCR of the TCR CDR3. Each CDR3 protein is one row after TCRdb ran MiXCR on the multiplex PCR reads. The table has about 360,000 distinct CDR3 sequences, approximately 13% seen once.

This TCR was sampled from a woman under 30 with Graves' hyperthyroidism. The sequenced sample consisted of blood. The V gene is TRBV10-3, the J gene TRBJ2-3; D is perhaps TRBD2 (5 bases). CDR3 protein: CAISESLVDPRDTDTQYF. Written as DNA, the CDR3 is TGTGCCATCAGTGAGTCTTTAGTGGACCCGAGGGACACAGATACGCAGTATTTT.